Sequencing of this T cell receptor beta chain was carried out in a study of shared clonotypes between healthy human individuals. General study findings and limits: Naive CD4 clonotype sharing across a few donors was approximately 5%. Non-shared clonotypes were found to have lower generation probabilities than the clonotypes that were shared by all four of the sorted-subset donors.

With respect to this clone: What it binds is unknown.

Both subsets, CD45RA+ naive and CD45RA-negative memory, were split from the CD4+ cells. The V gene's germline CDR1 is SGHRS and CDR2 YFSETQ. V lost 4 bases, J lost 0 bases, and 17 bases lay in between. The CDR3 totals 17 residues. Assay used: immunoSEQ multiplex PCR; TCRdb lists only in-frame clones, some missing. The sample carries about 1 million clones, more than 65% recorded once. The gene calls are TRBV5-1 and TRBJ2-4, with D possibly called TRBD1 or TRBD2 (5 bases each). This TCR was sampled from a man younger than 30 in good health. Sequenced sample: memory CD4+ T cells sorted from blood. Subset of the sample: CD45RA-negative fraction. CDR3 in DNA: TGCGCCAGCAGCCCCACGACGGGGCCTTTAGCCAAAAACATTCAGTACTTC. As protein: CASSPTTGPLAKNIQYF.